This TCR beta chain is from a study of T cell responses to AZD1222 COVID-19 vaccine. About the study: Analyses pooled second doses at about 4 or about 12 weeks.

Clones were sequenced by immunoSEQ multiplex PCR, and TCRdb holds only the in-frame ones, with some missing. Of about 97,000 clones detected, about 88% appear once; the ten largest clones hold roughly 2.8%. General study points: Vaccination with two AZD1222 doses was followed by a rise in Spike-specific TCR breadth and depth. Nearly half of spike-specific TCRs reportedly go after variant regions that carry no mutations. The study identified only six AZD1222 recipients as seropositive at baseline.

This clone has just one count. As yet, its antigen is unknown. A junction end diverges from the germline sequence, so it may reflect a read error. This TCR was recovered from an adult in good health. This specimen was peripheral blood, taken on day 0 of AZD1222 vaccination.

The CDR3 is CASSSSRFDSLLHF. In nucleotides, the CDR3 is TGTGCCAGCAGTTCGTCCCGCTTCGATTCACTCCTCCACTTT. This chain joins TRBV6-5 and TRBJ1-6; D is undetermined. The CDR3 consists of 14 residues. Germline-derived CDR1 and CDR2 are MNHEY and SVGAGI.